These 11 T cell receptor beta chains originate from one sample sequenced in a study of beta chain features in type 1 diabetes. Study conclusions and caveats: TCRB CDR3 length was moderately but significantly reduced in all four CD4+ subsets of Type 1 diabetes patients.

These receptors have no identified antigens. Expressed TCRB transcripts got sequenced, as all isolated RNA was reverse transcribed. Some clones are missing from TCRdb's copy, which holds only in-frame ones; the method was immunoSEQ multiplex PCR. The data hold 640,000 or so clones, with about an eighth observed a single time. The sequencing input was naive CD4+ T cells from blood. The receptors here all came from a man aged 18 to 30 with type 1 diabetes.

Ten or more counts support this clone. Other DNA sequences within the sample encode an identical CDR3. The chain employs TRBV30 and TRBJ1-2; the D is unclear. The V end was cut by 3 bases, the J end by 5 bases, with 10 bases between. The CDR3 is 12 amino acids. Germline V CDR1 and CDR2: GTSNPN, SVGIG (reference sequence). CDR3 coding DNA: TGTGCCTGGAGCCCGGATGGGTATGGCTACACCTTC. Translation gives CAWSPDGYGYTF.

The rearrangement links TRBV30 to TRBJ2-5; tentatively, D is TRBD1 or TRBD2 (6 bases each). The V gene lost 3 bases and the J gene lost 7 bases, with 18 bases spanning the gap. This CDR3 spans 14 amino acids. From germline, CDR1 is GTSNPN and CDR2 SVGIG (reference sequence). Here the CDR3 DNA reads TGTGCCTGGAGCCTTGGGGGGCGACTGGGGACCCAGTACTTC. Protein sequence: CAWSLGGRLGTQYF.

This clone has a single count. The rearrangement joins TRBV30 to TRBJ2-3; 8 positions agree with TRBD1. V lost 3 bases, J lost 2 bases, and 13 bases stayed unmatched. CDR3 length: 17 amino acids. Germline V CDR1 and CDR2: GTSNPN, SVGIG (reference sequence). The CDR3 nucleotides are TGTGCCTGGAGCGCGACAAGGACAGGGCTTTTCACAGATACGCAGTATTTT. Its protein is CAWSATRTGLFTDTQYF.

This clone was seen a few times. The J gene is TRBJ2-1, the V gene TRBV4-2, with 9 bases fitting TRBD2. Germline V gene lookup returns CDR1 LGHNA and CDR2 YNFKEQ. The CDR3 is 17 residues long. The V gene end was trimmed by 0 bases and the J gene end by 5 bases; junction bases not matched to a gene: 8. DNA for the CDR3: TGTGCCAGCAGCCAAGATGATCAAGCGGGGGGTCACAATGAGCAGTTCTTC. It yields the protein CASSQDDQAGGHNEQFF.

V and J are TRBV7-9 and TRBJ2-4; D perhaps matches TRBD2 (5 bases). Germline-derived CDR1 and CDR2 are SEHNR and FQNEAQ (reference sequence). Trimming pared 5 bases from V and 9 bases from J, leaving 8 bases between. This CDR3 region has 11 residues. CDR3 residues: CASSPEGIQYF. CDR3 nucleotide sequence: TGTGCCAGCAGCCCAGAGGGCATTCAGTACTTC.

This clone has a handful of counts. The chain uses TRBV18 and TRBJ2-5; D not resolved. In germline, CDR1 is KGHSH, CDR2 LQKENI. V was trimmed by 0 bases and J by 0 bases, leaving 8 bases between them. The length of the CDR3 is 15 residues. The CDR3: CASSPPARYQETQYF. The CDR3 coding sequence is TGTGCCAGCTCACCACCGGCGCGCTACCAAGAGACCCAGTACTTC.

This clone showed up just a few times. This chain connects TRBV6-1 to TRBJ2-6; D remains ambiguous. Germline CDR1 and CDR2: MNHNS and SASEGT. V lost 10 bases and J lost 0, with 7 bases in between. The CDR3 runs 13 residues. The CDR3 DNA reads TGTGCCATCCTTCTCTCTGGGGCCAACGTCCTGACTTTC. It codes for CAILLSGANVLTF.

The chain joins TRBV2 to TRBJ1-1, with unresolved D. The CDR3 has 16 amino acids. Germline loops: CDR1 SNHLY, CDR2 FYNNEI. The germline V and J ends were trimmed by 3 bases and 1 base, with 15 bases remaining between them. The CDR3 loop is CASSERTVEQNTEAFF. The CDR3 DNA is TGTGCCAGCAGTGAGAGAACAGTCGAACAGAACACTGAAGCTTTCTTT.

This sequence joins TRBV29-1 and TRBJ2-3, with 7 positions matching TRBD1. The CDR3 length is 13 residues. Germline CDR1 SQVTM, CDR2 ANQGSEA. V trimming: 8 bases; J trimming: 3 bases; junction bases outside the gene matches: 8. CDR3 in amino acids: CSPSADRTDTQYF. The DNA of the CDR3 is TGCAGCCCATCGGCGGACAGGACAGATACGCAGTATTTT.

J is TRBJ1-1 and V is TRBV29-1; maybe TRBD1 (5 bases). Germline values: CDR1 SQVTM, CDR2 ANQGSEA. The CDR3 length is 15 residues. Trimming left V 1 base short and J 1 base short, with 13 bases between. Here the CDR3 DNA reads TGCAGCGTTGAAGGGCAGAACGGGGCGAACACTGAAGCTTTCTTT. It specifies CSVEGQNGANTEAFF.

The CDR3 loop reads CASSYSTGQGNEKLFF. The CDR3 DNA reads as TGTGCCAGCAGTTACTCTACGGGACAGGGTAATGAAAAACTGTTTTTT. The chain combines TRBV6-5 with TRBJ1-4; TRBD1 matches at 9 bases. CDR3 length equals 16 residues. V lost 0 bases and J lost 4; bases outside the gene matches: 3. CDR1 is MNHEY, CDR2 SVGAGI, per germline.